The 13 T cell receptor beta chains in this list originate from one sample, sequenced in a study of T cell repertoires in ileal Crohn's disease. Profiled with immunoSEQ multiplex PCR; TCRdb holds only in-frame clones, not every one. Of some 5,000 clones listed, 80% are singletons. Time point noted: inflamed ileum from the surgical specimen. Sequenced input: ileal tissue. Receptor source: an adult with Crohn's disease.

Regarding this clone: The junction does not match germline at one end; this may be a read error. The sample carries other DNA sequences with the same CDR3. This sequence joins TRBV27 and TRBJ1-5; 8 nucleotides match TRBD1. Germline CDR1 reads MNHEY; CDR2 reads SMNVEV (reference sequence). The CDR3 spans 14 residues. CDR3 sequence: CASRVDRDNQPQHF. The CDR3 bases are TGTGCTAGCAGGGTGGACAGGGACAATCAGCCCCAGCATTTT.

The chain uses TRBV20-1 and TRBJ1-2; D is undetermined. Per germline, CDR1 DFQATT and CDR2 SNEGSKA (reference sequence). The CDR3 extends over 11 amino acids. V was trimmed by 4 bases and J by 2 bases, leaving 5 bases between them. CDR3 in amino acids: CSATENYGYTF. The CDR3 DNA reads as TGCAGTGCTACCGAAAACTATGGCTACACCTTC.

The V call is TRBV18, the J call TRBJ2-3; 9 nucleotides align to TRBD1. Germline V lookup: CDR1 KGHSH, CDR2 LQKENI. The trim removed 1 base at V and 0 bases at J, leaving 5 bases unmatched. The CDR3 totals 17 residues. CDR3 sequence: CASSPLGTGPSTDTQYF. The DNA of the CDR3 is TGTGCCAGCTCACCACTTGGGACAGGGCCGAGCACAGATACGCAGTATTTT.

V gene TRBV28 combines with J gene TRBJ1-5, with D perhaps TRBD1 (6 bases). The CDR3 loop spans 15 amino acids. Germline V gene data show CDR1 as MDHEN and CDR2 as SYDVKM. Trimming took 2 bases from V and 0 from J, leaving 8 bases between them. The CDR3 is CASSLGGFSNQPQHF. The CDR3 DNA reads TGTGCCAGCAGTTTAGGGGGCTTTAGCAATCAGCCCCAGCATTTT. Combining the CDR3 with reference TRBV28 and TRBJ1-5 gives the whole variable domain DVKVTQSSRYLVKRTGEKVFLECVQDMDHENMFWYRQDPGLGLRLIYFSYDVKMKEKGDIPEGYSVSREKKERFSLILESASTNQTSMYLCASSLGGFSNQPQHFGDGTRLSIL.

The V and J genes are TRBV5-5 and TRBJ2-2; D may be TRBD1 (5 bases). V was clipped by 0 bases and J by 3 bases, with 12 bases between them. The germline CDR1 and CDR2 sequences are SGHKS and YYEKEE (reference sequence). The CDR3 totals 16 residues. CDR3 protein: CASSLAAGLDTGELFF. CDR3 DNA: TGTGCCAGCAGCTTGGCGGCAGGGTTAGACACCGGGGAGCTGTTTTTT.

In DNA form, the CDR3 reads TGTGCCAGCTGGGGGGGGGCCAATGGCTACACCTTC. This encodes CASWGGANGYTF. The gene calls are TRBV28 and TRBJ1-2; D is possibly TRBD1 (6 bases). Trimming took off 8 bases at V and 6 bases at J, with 13 bases between the two ends. The CDR3 has 12 amino acids. Germline CDR1 and CDR2: MDHEN and SYDVKM.

This clone was detected only a few times. The rearrangement joins TRBV11-2 to TRBJ1-4; TRBD1 agrees at 8 bases. The CDR3 totals 16 residues. CDR1 is SGHAT, CDR2 FQNNGV, per germline. V shed 5 bases, J shed 3 bases, and the junction held 8 bases outside the gene matches. The CDR3 coding sequence is TGTGCCAGCAGCGGACGCCGGACAGGGTCTAATGAAAAACTGTTTTTT. Translation gives CASSGRRTGSNEKLFF.

This rearrangement joins TRBV19 to TRBJ1-1, with TRBD1 matching 7 bases. J was trimmed by 1 base and V by 6 bases; bases with no gene match: 5. The CDR3 extends over 14 amino acids. Germline lookup yields CDR1 LNHDA and CDR2 SQIVND (reference sequence). CDR3 sequence (DNA): TGTGCCAGTAGGGTCAGGGGGGGGAACACTGAAGCTTTCTTT. As protein: CASRVRGGNTEAFF.

V usage is TRBV28 and J usage is TRBJ2-7, with 9 bases matching TRBD1. The CDR3 covers 15 residues. The trim removed 5 bases at V and 3 bases at J, leaving 8 bases unmatched. Germline values: CDR1 MDHEN, CDR2 SYDVKM. The DNA of the CDR3 is TGTGCCAGCAGTCCCTCGGGACAGGGCCGCTACGAGCAGTACTTC. Amino acid sequence: CASSPSGQGRYEQYF.

This clone was observed a single time. V usage is TRBV5-1 and J usage is TRBJ2-5, with a weak D call TRBD2 (7 bases). Germline V gene data show CDR1 as SGHRS and CDR2 as YFSETQ. V shed 6 bases and J shed 0 bases, with 15 bases lying between them. The CDR3 length is 15 residues. CDR3 sequence reads: CASKWTAGNQETQYF. As DNA, the CDR3 is TGCGCCAGCAAGTGGACAGCGGGAAACCAAGAGACCCAGTACTTC.

This chain uses TRBV7-8 with TRBJ1-1, with D hard to call. Germline CDR1 and CDR2: SGHVS and FQNEAQ. The CDR3 consists of 14 residues. The V end lost 3 bases, the J end lost 1 base, and 9 bases lay between the germline ends. CDR3 sequence reads: CASSFQSANTEAFF. Here the CDR3 DNA reads TGTGCCAGCAGCTTCCAATCGGCGAACACTGAAGCTTTCTTT. Full variable domain (missing parts from reference TRBV7-8 and TRBJ1-1): GAGVSQSPRYKVAKRGQDVALRCDPISGHVSLFWYQQALGQGPEFLTYFQNEAQLDKSGLPSDRFFAERPEGSVSTLKIQRTQQEDSAVYLCASSFQSANTEAFFGQGTRLTVV.

The chain is built from TRBV15 and TRBJ1-6; D is perhaps TRBD1 (6 bases). The V end was cut by 2 bases, the J end by 7 bases, with 12 bases between. The germline V gene has CDR1 LNHNV and CDR2 YYDKDF (reference sequence). This CDR3 contains 15 residues. Here the CDR3 DNA reads TGTGCCACCAGCAGAAACAGGGCTGTCAATTCACCCCTCCACTTT. This sequence encodes CATSRNRAVNSPLHF.

The J gene is TRBJ1-1, the V gene TRBV6-1; 9 nucleotides match TRBD1. V lost 5 bases to trimming and J lost 1 base; unmatched junction nucleotides: 2. CDR3 length equals 14 residues. Germline assignment: CDR1 MNHNS and CDR2 SASEGT. CDR3 sequence reads: CASSNRGQNTEAFF. As DNA, the CDR3 is TGTGCCAGCAGTAACAGGGGGCAGAACACTGAAGCTTTCTTT.